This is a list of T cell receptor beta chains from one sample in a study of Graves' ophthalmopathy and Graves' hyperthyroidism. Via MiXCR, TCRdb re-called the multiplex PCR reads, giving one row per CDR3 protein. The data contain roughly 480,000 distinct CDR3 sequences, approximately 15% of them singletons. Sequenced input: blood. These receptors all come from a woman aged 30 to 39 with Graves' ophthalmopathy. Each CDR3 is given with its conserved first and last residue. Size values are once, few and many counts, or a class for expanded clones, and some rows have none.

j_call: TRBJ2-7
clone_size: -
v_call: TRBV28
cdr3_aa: CASSFRREGPSYEQYF

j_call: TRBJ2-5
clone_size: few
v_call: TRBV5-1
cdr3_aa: CASSLNQGPETQYF

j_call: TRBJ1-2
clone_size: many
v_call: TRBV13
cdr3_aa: CASRRRGAFYGYTF

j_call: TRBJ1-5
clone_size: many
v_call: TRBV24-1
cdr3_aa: CATNDQNQPQHF

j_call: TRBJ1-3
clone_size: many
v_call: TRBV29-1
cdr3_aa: CSHRREDGNTIYF

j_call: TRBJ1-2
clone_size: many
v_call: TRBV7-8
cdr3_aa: CASSSNRVNYGYTF

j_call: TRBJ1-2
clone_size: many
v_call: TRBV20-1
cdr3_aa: CSARLPYGYTF

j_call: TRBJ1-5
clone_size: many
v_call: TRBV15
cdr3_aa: CATSRDPTRGQPQHF

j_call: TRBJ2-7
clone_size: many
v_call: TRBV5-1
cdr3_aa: CASSLRLAGAAEQYF

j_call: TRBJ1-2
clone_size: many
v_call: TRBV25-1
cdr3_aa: CASSEDPWVKGYTF

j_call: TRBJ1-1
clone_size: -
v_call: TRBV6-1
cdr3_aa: CASSEIPEATEAFF

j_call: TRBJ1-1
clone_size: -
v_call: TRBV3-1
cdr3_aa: CASSLTGQAGKTEAFF

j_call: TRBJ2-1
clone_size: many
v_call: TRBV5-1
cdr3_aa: CASSEGTEQFF

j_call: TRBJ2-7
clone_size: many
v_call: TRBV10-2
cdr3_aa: CASSGSLVYEQYF

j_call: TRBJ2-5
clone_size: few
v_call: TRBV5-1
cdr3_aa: CASSFGRGKETQYF

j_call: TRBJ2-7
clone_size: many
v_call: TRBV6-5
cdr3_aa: CASSYRRRGLTYEQYF

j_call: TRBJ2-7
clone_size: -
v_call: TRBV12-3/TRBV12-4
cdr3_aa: CASSPGHRDTSYEQYF

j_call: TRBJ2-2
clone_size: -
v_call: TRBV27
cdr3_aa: CASSFGRGVLGNTGELFF

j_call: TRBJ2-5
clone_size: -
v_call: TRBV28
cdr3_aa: CASSSGGLAEETQYF

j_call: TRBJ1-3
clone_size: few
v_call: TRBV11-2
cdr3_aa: CASSLEGQGGNTIYF

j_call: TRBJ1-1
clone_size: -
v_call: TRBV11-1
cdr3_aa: CASSLRAQAQGRTEAFF

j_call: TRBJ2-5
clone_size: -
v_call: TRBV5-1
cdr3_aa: CASRSAGTGNRETQYF

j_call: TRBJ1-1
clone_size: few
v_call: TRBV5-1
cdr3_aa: CASSWGGDTEAFF

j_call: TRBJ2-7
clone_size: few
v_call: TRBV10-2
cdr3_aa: CASSDLGSSYEQYF

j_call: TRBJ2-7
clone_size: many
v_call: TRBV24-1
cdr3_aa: CATSDYRTEQYF

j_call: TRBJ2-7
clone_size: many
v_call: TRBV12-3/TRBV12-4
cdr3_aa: CASGPDGSYEQYF

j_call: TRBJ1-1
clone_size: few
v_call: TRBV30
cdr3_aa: CAWSSDRGVNTEAFF

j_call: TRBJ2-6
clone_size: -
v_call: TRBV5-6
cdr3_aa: CASSFTDWGTTGANVLTF

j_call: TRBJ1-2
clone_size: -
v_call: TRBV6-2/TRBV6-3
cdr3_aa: CASGMTRRNYGYTF

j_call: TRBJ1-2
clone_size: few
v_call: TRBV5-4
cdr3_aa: CASGRPYPGQGASYTF

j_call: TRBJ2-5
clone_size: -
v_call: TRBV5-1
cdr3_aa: CASSLNFGQGKQETQYF

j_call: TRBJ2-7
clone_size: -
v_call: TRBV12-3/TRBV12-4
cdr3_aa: CASSAGRQGVYEQYF

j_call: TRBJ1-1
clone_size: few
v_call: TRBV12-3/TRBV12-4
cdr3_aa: CASSFSQMNTEAFF

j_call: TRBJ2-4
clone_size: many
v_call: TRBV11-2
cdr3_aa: CASSLAGYPIQYF

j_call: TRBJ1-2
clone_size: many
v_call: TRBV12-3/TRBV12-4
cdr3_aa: CASSLGVRYGYTF

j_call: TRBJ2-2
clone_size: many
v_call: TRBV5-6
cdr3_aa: CASSLTGVNTGELFF

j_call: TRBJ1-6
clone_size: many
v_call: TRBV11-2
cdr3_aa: CASSPSFLSYNSPLHF

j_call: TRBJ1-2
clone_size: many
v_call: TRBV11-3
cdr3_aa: CASSYRGGSHYGYTF